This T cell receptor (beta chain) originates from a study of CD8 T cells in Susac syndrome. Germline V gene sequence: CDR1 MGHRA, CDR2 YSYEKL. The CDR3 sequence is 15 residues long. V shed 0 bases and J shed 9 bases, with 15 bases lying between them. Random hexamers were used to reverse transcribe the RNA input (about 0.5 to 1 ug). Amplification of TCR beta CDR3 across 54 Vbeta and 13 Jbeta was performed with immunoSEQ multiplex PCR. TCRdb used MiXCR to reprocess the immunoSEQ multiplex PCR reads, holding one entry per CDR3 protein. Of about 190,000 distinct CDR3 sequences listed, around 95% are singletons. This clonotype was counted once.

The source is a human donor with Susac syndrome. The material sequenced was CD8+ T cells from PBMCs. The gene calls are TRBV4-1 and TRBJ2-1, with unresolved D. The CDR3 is CASSQDALGDTEQFF. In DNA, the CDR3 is TGCGCCAGCAGCCAAGATGCTTTAGGTGATACTGAGCAGTTCTTC.